These T cell receptor beta chains were read from a single sample in a study of tumor-infiltrating lymphocytes in primary liver carcinoma. TCRdb reprocessed the multiplex PCR reads via MiXCR and lists one record per CDR3 protein. This sample has more than 70,000 distinct CDR3 sequences; over 60% occur once, and the top ten carry just under 20%. Sequences were obtained from liver tumor tissue from sampling region 1. All receptors come from a man aged 35-49 years with primary liver carcinoma and hepatitis B virus infection. CDR3s include the opening cysteine and the closing phenylalanine or tryptophan. A D gene is named only where the DNA matches it firmly. Clone size appears in some rows only: once, few, many, or a class for an expanded clone.

>TRBV12-3/TRBV12-4|TRBJ2-5|.|.
TGTGCCAGCAGTTTAGCGGGGGGAAGAGTGGAGACCCAGTACTTC
CASSLAGGRVETQYF
>TRBV28|TRBJ2-5|.|.
TGCGCCAGCAGTATACTCCGGCCCATCCAAGAGACCCAGTACTTC
CASSILRPIQETQYF
>TRBV12-3/TRBV12-4|TRBJ2-1|TRBD2|.
TGTACCGGCTCCCTTAGGGCGGGGGGTCAGGATGAGCAGTTCTTC
CTGSLRAGGQDEQFF
>TRBV29-1|TRBJ2-5|.|.
TGCATCGTTGAAGGGGGTGGAAGGGCAGGGGAAGAGACCCAGTACTTC
CIVEGGGRAGEETQYF
>TRBV28|TRBJ2-7|.|.
TGTGCCATTCAGACAGCCAGAACTTCCTACGAGCAGTACTTC
CAIQTARTSYEQYF
>TRBV20-1|TRBJ1-1|.|.
TGCAGTGCTAGGACGGGGGAAGGGAACACTGAAGCTTTCTTT
CSARTGEGNTEAFF
>TRBV6-5|TRBJ2-5|.|.
TGTGCCAGTAGCTCTGGGTTGGGGGGGCGAGAGACCCAGTACTTC
CASSSGLGGRETQYF
>TRBV6-6|TRBJ1-2|TRBD1|once
TGTGCCAGCAGTGGCAAGGAGGGGGCCGGGACTAACTATGGCTACACCTTC
CASSGKEGAGTNYGYTF
>TRBV12-3/TRBV12-4|TRBJ2-7|.|many
TGTGCCAGCAGTTTAAAGGCGGGGCCAAGATACGAGCAGTACTTC
CASSLKAGPRYEQYF
>TRBV10-3|TRBJ1-1|.|many
TGTGCCACCTTGGCAGGGGCAGCCCTGTCTGAAGCTTTCTTT
CATLAGAALSEAFF
>TRBV5-6|TRBJ2-5|.|.
TGTGCCAGCAGCTTGGGAGGGGTCCGTCGAGAGACCCAGTACTTC
CASSLGGVRRETQYF